The T cell receptor (beta chain) described here comes from a study of cytomegalovirus exposure and HLA in healthy donors. Study results and caveats: Altogether, 150 to 200 TCR beta chains were recorded as cytomegalovirus-associated. Through in vitro validation, three CMV-associated chains were shown to be specific for CMV antigens. Diagnosis of cytomegalovirus status made by the classifier reportedly showed high specificity and sensitivity.

At the time of sampling, donors were nominally healthy, though unrecorded immune exposures were likely. The CDR3 consists of 15 residues. The J segment lost 2 bases and the V segment lost 4 bases, leaving 7 bases of the junction unmatched. The germline V gene encodes CDR1 SGHRS and CDR2 YFSETQ. Vbeta (60) and Jbeta (13) primers were used in the PCR. TCRdb keeps only in-frame clones here, not all; method: immunoSEQ multiplex PCR. The sample data list 150,000 or so clones. Comment on this clone: Its cognate antigen is unknown.

The sequence was obtained from a woman aged 45-65 years in good health and CMV-seronegative. This sequence joins TRBV5-1 and TRBJ2-5; 8 bases align to TRBD2. Sequencing input: PBMCs. The CDR3 sequence: CASSVRGGEQETQYF. CDR3 sequence (DNA): TGCGCCAGCAGCGTCCGGGGGGGAGAACAAGAGACCCAGTACTTC. The variable domain in full, completed from reference TRBV5-1 and TRBJ2-5, reads KAGVTQTPRYLIKTRGQQVTLSCSPISGHRSVSWYQQTPGQGLQFLFEYFSETQRNKGNFPGRFSGRQFSNSRSEMNVSTLELGDSALYLCASSVRGGEQETQYFGPGTRLLVL.